This T cell receptor (beta chain) derives from a study of T-cell reconstitution after alpha-beta-depleted transplantation in children. Trimming took off 6 bases at V and 4 bases at J, with 25 bases between the two ends. The germline CDR1 and CDR2 sequences are MNHEY and SVGEGT. The CDR3 has 18 amino acids. Regarding this clonotype: Antigen specificity is unknown.

Overall study results and limits: Recipient T cells and thymic progenitors that survived were the source of the high TCRbeta diversity seen at day 60 in some patients. T-cell counts and diversity were attributed mostly to newly produced T cells one year after transplant. The origin of alpha-beta T cells about two months after transplant was reportedly several hundred expanded graft clones.

Unique molecular identifiers were used in preparing the TCRbeta library. In TCRdb, the PCR reads were re-called with MiXCR into one record per CDR3 protein. This sample has hundreds of thousands of distinct CDR3 sequences, with 10% to 15% found just once. Here the sequenced sample was PBMCs, mostly from graft donor cells, taken 360 days after TCRalphabeta/CD19-depleted stem cell transplant. The receptor's source is a male patient under 18 who had a stem cell transplant for acute myeloid leukemia, so the T cells may come from the graft donor. The rearrangement joins TRBV6-2 or TRBV6-3 to TRBJ2-1; D perhaps matches TRBD2 (5 bases). CDR3 DNA sequence: TGTGCCAGCAGCCTGAGAGGACCCGGACTTACTCTATACAATGAGCAGTTCTTC. Translating gives CASSLRGPGLTLYNEQFF.